The 9 T cell receptor beta chains below come from one sample, sequenced in a study of a mutant IDH1 vaccine in newly diagnosed glioma. Time point here: week 35, safety follow-up. One vaccine dose held 300 ug of mutant IDH1 20-mer peptide and came with topical imiquimod. What these receptors recognize is not known. The method was immunoSEQ multiplex PCR; TCRdb's version includes in-frame clones alone and lacks a portion of them. The table includes 45,000 to 60,000 clones, roughly 91% detected once. This material consisted of PBMCs, taken from a glioma patient whose treatment included an IDH1 peptide vaccine. These TCRs come from a woman in her forties with glioma.

V usage is TRBV14 and J usage is TRBJ2-2; 10 bases are a match to TRBD2. This CDR3 spans 17 amino acids. Trimming took 4 bases from V and 4 from J; bases not matched to a gene: 9. In germline, CDR1 is SGHDN, CDR2 FVKESK. CDR3 amino acids: CASSLDLAGVVTGELFF. In DNA, the CDR3 is TGTGCCAGCAGCCTCGATCTAGCGGGAGTTGTCACCGGGGAGCTGTTTTTT.

V is TRBV11-2 and J is TRBJ2-7; D possibly corresponds to TRBD1 (6 bases). The CDR3 spans 15 residues. Germline lookup yields CDR1 SGHAT and CDR2 FQNNGV. V lost 1 base and J lost 4, with 14 bases in between. This chain's CDR3 is CASSLAQGQHYEQYF. The CDR3 DNA is TGTGCCAGCAGCTTAGCCCAAGGACAGCATTACGAGCAGTACTTC. The whole variable domain, remainder taken from reference TRBV11-2 and TRBJ2-7, is EAGVAQSPRYKIIEKRQSVAFWCNPISGHATLYWYQQILGQGPKLLIQFQNNGVVDDSQLPKDRFSAERLKGVDSTLKIQPAKLEDSAVYLCASSLAQGQHYEQYFGPGTRLTVT.

The V call is TRBV30, the J call TRBJ2-2, with 9 nucleotides matching TRBD2. The CDR3 has 13 amino acids. V lost 1 base, J lost 7 bases, and 1 base stayed unmatched. The V gene's germline CDR1 is GTSNPN and CDR2 SVGIG (reference sequence). The CDR3 here is CAWSASGIGELFF. In nucleotides, the CDR3 is TGTGCCTGGAGTGCTAGCGGGATCGGGGAGCTGTTTTTT.

Here the CDR3 reads CASSPGTTNQPQHF. As DNA, the CDR3 is TGTGCCAGCTCACCCGGGACGACGAATCAGCCCCAGCATTTT. The chain recombines TRBV18 with TRBJ1-5, with D maybe TRBD1 (5 bases). Germline V lookup: CDR1 KGHSH, CDR2 LQKENI. There are 14 residues in the CDR3. V shed 3 bases and J shed 4 bases, with 10 bases lying between them.

This clone is a singleton in its sample. This chain links TRBV6-1 with TRBJ1-4, with 8 bases matching TRBD1. V was pared by 6 bases and J by 8 bases, with 8 bases of the junction left unmatched. Germline loops: CDR1 MNHNS, CDR2 SASEGT. This CDR3 region has 14 residues. In DNA, the CDR3 is TGTGCCAGCAGGATAGGACAGGGTAGCGAAAAACTGTTTTTT. Translated, it gives CASRIGQGSEKLFF.

This chain uses TRBV5-1 with TRBJ2-2; either TRBD1 or TRBD2 may supply D (5 bases each). V was trimmed by 9 bases and J by 5 bases, leaving 17 bases between them. The germline gives CDR1 SGHRS, CDR2 YFSETQ. The CDR3 is 14 amino acids. CDR3 DNA: TGCGCCACCAAAGGGACGGCTGGGACCGGGGAGCTGTTTTTT. This translates into CATKGTAGTGELFF.

V usage is TRBV6-1 and J usage is TRBJ1-2; possible D gene TRBD1, 6 bases. V lost 2 bases and J lost 4, with 11 bases in between. The CDR3 spans 14 residues. The germline V gene has CDR1 MNHNS and CDR2 SASEGT. CDR3 residues: CASSERGLGYGYTF. The CDR3 coding sequence is TGTGCCAGCAGTGAACGGGGGCTCGGCTATGGCTACACCTTC.

V gene TRBV4-1 combines with J gene TRBJ1-1; 8 nucleotides align to TRBD1. The CDR3 totals 14 residues. The V segment lost 4 bases and the J segment 1 base; nucleotides outside the gene matches: 2. Germline CDR1 MGHRA, CDR2 YSYEKL. CDR3 coding DNA: TGCGCCAGCAGCCGAACAGGGGGGAACACTGAAGCTTTCTTT. Protein product: CASSRTGGNTEAFF.

V usage is TRBV5-4 and J usage is TRBJ2-5, with TRBD2 identical over 9 bases. Unmatched junction bases numbered 4, after V lost 4 bases and J lost 0 bases. CDR1 and CDR2 from the germline V gene are SGHNT and YYREEE (reference sequence). The CDR3 sequence is 15 residues long. CDR3 nucleotide sequence: TGTGCCAGCAGCGGCCAGCGGGGGGACCAAGAGACCCAGTACTTC. Its translation: CASSGQRGDQETQYF.